One and the same sample provided the 27 T cell receptor beta chains below, sequenced in a study of blood T cell repertoires in COVID-19. Data came from immunoSEQ multiplex PCR; TCRdb stores just in-frame clones and leaves some out. This table has 63,000 or so clones, around 84% appearing once. Material: peripheral blood. The receptor set was obtained from a human donor in a cohort sampled during active COVID-19.

This clone has only one observation. The V call is TRBV28, the J call TRBJ2-7; maybe TRBD1 (5 bases). With 2 bases removed from V and 3 bases from J, the gap between germline ends came to 17 bases. This CDR3 comprises 16 residues. Germline CDR1 reads MDHEN; CDR2 reads SYDVKM. CDR3 region: CASSLAEDTNYYEQYF. As DNA, the CDR3 is TGTGCCAGCAGTTTAGCCGAGGACACAAATTACTACGAGCAGTACTTC.

V and J are TRBV5-5 and TRBJ1-6; TRBD1 might be the D (6 bases). The V end lost 0 bases, the J end lost 6 bases, and 13 bases lay between the germline ends. CDR3 length: 16 residues. Germline V gives CDR1 SGHKS, CDR2 YYEKEE (reference sequence). CDR3 in amino acids: CASSLEGEWRNSPLHF. CDR3 nucleotide sequence: TGTGCCAGCAGCTTGGAGGGGGAATGGCGTAATTCACCCCTCCACTTT.

The chain recombines TRBV5-6 with TRBJ2-7, with D uncertain. There are 13 residues in the CDR3. CDR1 and CDR2 (germline): SGHDT, YYEEEE. The V end lost 0 bases, the J end lost 3 bases, and 7 bases lay between the germline ends. CDR3 region: CASSLGQRYEQYF. DNA for the CDR3: TGTGCCAGCAGCTTGGGGCAGCGCTACGAGCAGTACTTC. Based on the CDR3 plus reference TRBV5-6 and TRBJ2-7, the full variable domain is DAGVTQSPTHLIKTRGQQVTLRCSPKSGHDTVSWYQQALGQGPQFIFQYYEEEERQRGNFPDRFSGHQFPNYSSELNVNALLLGDSALYLCASSLGQRYEQYFGPGTRLTVT.

This rearrangement joins TRBV5-6 to TRBJ1-1; 8 bases line up with TRBD1. This CDR3 has 16 residues. Germline V gene data show CDR1 as SGHDT and CDR2 as YYEEEE. Trimming took 4 bases from V and 3 from J; bases not matched to a gene: 11. DNA for the CDR3: TGTGCCAGCAGCCGTACTTGGACAGGGTTTGACACTGAAGCTTTCTTT. It translates to CASSRTWTGFDTEAFF.

This clone was detected only a few times. The CDR3: CASSPTGTYSYEQYF. CDR3 sequence (DNA): TGTGCCAGCAGTCCGACAGGCACTTATTCCTACGAGCAGTACTTC. This chain connects TRBV6-5 to TRBJ2-7; a weak D match, TRBD1 (6 bases). This CDR3 has 15 amino acids. V was shortened by 5 bases and J by 1 base, with 15 bases between the two germline ends. From germline, CDR1 is MNHEY and CDR2 SVGAGI.

The J gene is TRBJ2-1, the V gene TRBV7-9; TRBD2 aligns across 11 bases. The V and J ends lost 1 base and 8 bases, in that order; junction bases with no gene match: 7. The CDR3 extends over 16 amino acids. Germline V gene lookup returns CDR1 SEHNR and CDR2 FQNEAQ (reference sequence). The CDR3 DNA reads as TGTGCCAGCAGCTTAGGTAGCGGGGGGGCCCGGGATGAGCAGTTCTTC. Protein: CASSLGSGGARDEQFF.

The genes are TRBV4-3 and TRBJ1-2; D remains ambiguous. The V end was cut by 0 bases, the J end by 6 bases, with 14 bases between. Germline CDR1 and CDR2: LGHNA and YSLEER. This CDR3 is 15 amino acids long. The CDR3 DNA sequence: TGCGCCAGCAGCCAAGATCTAACTAACCCCGATGGCTACACCTTC. Translation gives CASSQDLTNPDGYTF.

The chain combines TRBV29-1 with TRBJ1-1; D might be TRBD1 (5 bases). With 6 bases removed from V and 7 bases from J, the gap between germline ends came to 18 bases. The CDR3 is 13 residues long. CDR1 is SQVTM, CDR2 ANQGSEA, per germline. CDR3 in amino acids: CSVHEPGLLEAFF. The CDR3 DNA reads TGCAGCGTCCATGAACCGGGACTGCTTGAAGCTTTCTTT.

The chain links TRBV4-1 to TRBJ2-1; possible D gene TRBD2, 7 bases. This CDR3 comprises 13 residues. V was cut by 8 bases and J by 5 bases, with 13 bases left in between. The germline V gene encodes CDR1 MGHRA and CDR2 YSYEKL. The CDR3 sequence is CASVRGADNEQFF. DNA for the CDR3: TGCGCCAGCGTCCGGGGGGCGGACAATGAGCAGTTCTTC.

The chain is built from TRBV27 and TRBJ1-6, with D perhaps matching TRBD1 (6 bases). Per the germline V gene, CDR1 is MNHEY and CDR2 is SMNVEV (reference sequence). Trimming stripped 0 bases from V and 6 bases from J, with 12 bases between. The length of the CDR3 is 16 residues. CDR3 amino acids: CASSLSGRGVNSPLHF. CDR3 in DNA: TGTGCCAGCAGTTTATCGGGGAGGGGGGTTAATTCACCCCTCCACTTT.

J is TRBJ1-5 and V is TRBV19, with a possible D match to TRBD1 (5 bases). Trimming cost V 6 bases and J 6 bases, with 9 bases left between them. This CDR3 has 12 residues. Germline CDR1 reads LNHDA; CDR2 reads SQIVND (reference sequence). CDR3 loop: CASRGGSQPQHF. The CDR3, as DNA: TGTGCCAGTAGGGGGGGGAGTCAGCCCCAGCATTTT.

The gene calls are TRBV12-3 or TRBV12-4 and TRBJ2-5; 8 bases agree with TRBD1. Germline trimming cut 4 bases from V and 4 bases from J; bases unmatched to any gene: 2. There are 13 residues in the CDR3. CDR3 loop: CASSSDRGETQYF. The CDR3 nucleotides read TGTGCCAGCAGTTCCGACAGGGGAGAGACCCAGTACTTC.

The chain carries TRBV5-8 and TRBJ1-2; D not certain. The CDR3 consists of 14 residues. The germline CDR1 and CDR2 sequences are SGHTS and YDEGEE. The germline V and J ends were trimmed by 0 bases and 4 bases, with 10 bases remaining between them. CDR3 sequence: CASSLGPGGYGYTF. The CDR3 DNA reads TGTGCCAGCAGCTTGGGGCCGGGTGGCTATGGCTACACCTTC.

The CDR3 coding sequence is TGTGCCGGGGAGGGGGGGGCGGACATTCAGTACTTC. This gives the protein CAGEGGADIQYF. The V and J genes are TRBV6-5 and TRBJ2-4; D might be TRBD2 (7 bases). Germline V lookup: CDR1 MNHEY, CDR2 SVGAGI. Trimming stripped 11 bases from V and 8 bases from J, with 16 bases between. This CDR3 is built from 12 residues.

V usage is TRBV21-1 and J usage is TRBJ2-7; the table's TRBD2 call for D was not verified on the DNA. TRBV21-1 is termed a pseudogene. The CDR3 loop spans 16 amino acids. The CDR3 region is CATKERTSSGSYEQYF. In DNA, the CDR3 is TGTGCCACCAAAGAGCGTACTTCTAGCGGGAGTTACGAGCAGTACTTC.

This clone was observed a single time. This rearrangement joins TRBV5-1 to TRBJ2-1; D gene ambiguous. Germline V gene lookup returns CDR1 SGHRS and CDR2 YFSETQ. V dropped 6 bases and J dropped 5 bases, with 6 bases sitting between them. This CDR3 region has 11 residues. The CDR3 reads CASNLNNEQFF. For the CDR3, the DNA is TGCGCCAGCAACCTAAACAATGAGCAGTTCTTC.

This rearrangement joins TRBV30 to TRBJ2-7, with 8 bases identical to TRBD2. Germline trimming cut 2 bases from V and 11 bases from J; bases unmatched to any gene: 11. CDR1 is GTSNPN and CDR2 is SVGIG in the germline V gene (reference sequence). The CDR3 is made up of 13 amino acids. The CDR3 DNA follows: TGTGCCTGGAGTCCCAGCGGGGGAGGCACTAAGTACTTC. It translates to CAWSPSGGGTKYF.

This clone has just a few counts. The chain is built from TRBV30 and TRBJ1-4; D gene unclear. The length of the CDR3 is 15 residues. V shed 0 bases and J shed 10 bases, with 18 bases lying between them. Germline assignment: CDR1 GTSNPN and CDR2 SVGIG (reference sequence). The DNA for the CDR3 is TGTGCCTGGAGTGTAGGAGACCTTGGGTTCGGAAAACTGTTTTTT. It translates to CAWSVGDLGFGKLFF.

The V call is TRBV5-1, the J call TRBJ2-7; D not certain. This CDR3 is built from 16 residues. In germline, CDR1 is SGHRS, CDR2 YFSETQ. V dropped 4 bases and J dropped 4 bases, with 21 bases sitting between them. The CDR3 DNA sequence: TGCGCCAGCAGCCTGCCTGAGGTAGGCTTCTCTTACGAGCAGTACTTC. It specifies CASSLPEVGFSYEQYF.

This chain connects TRBV27 to TRBJ1-1; D may be TRBD1 (6 bases). CDR3 length: 13 residues. CDR1 is MNHEY, CDR2 SMNVEV, per germline (reference sequence). Trimming removed 6 bases at V and 1 base at J, with 9 bases between. The CDR3: CASRLQGNTEAFF. Written as DNA, the CDR3 is TGTGCCAGCAGGTTACAGGGGAACACTGAAGCTTTCTTT.

Only a few counts were recorded for this clone. The chain joins TRBV19 to TRBJ2-6; D unclear. Per germline, CDR1 LNHDA and CDR2 SQIVND (reference sequence). The CDR3 runs to 17 residues. V shed 4 bases and J shed 2 bases, with 15 bases lying between them. The DNA of the CDR3 is TGTGCCAGTAGTAGTTTGGCAGGTTTGGCTGGGGCCAACGTCCTGACTTTC. Translated, it gives CASSSLAGLAGANVLTF.

The chain combines TRBV30 with TRBJ2-2, with 7 bases that match TRBD1. Trimming cost V 8 bases and J 4 bases; bases outside gene matches: 13. The CDR3 runs 15 residues. CDR1 is GTSNPN, CDR2 SVGIG, per germline (reference sequence). The CDR3 protein is CATPGGSVSTGELFF. CDR3 coding DNA: TGTGCCACCCCAGGGGGAAGCGTAAGCACCGGGGAGCTGTTTTTT.

This chain links TRBV18 with TRBJ2-7; TRBD1 agrees at 8 bases. The J segment lost 0 bases and the V segment lost 5 bases, leaving 3 bases of the junction unmatched. CDR1 KGHSH and CDR2 LQKENI come from the germline V gene. CDR3 length equals 14 residues. CDR3 coding DNA: TGTGCCAGCTCATCCGACAGGGGCTCCTACGAGCAGTACTTC. Residues: CASSSDRGSYEQYF.

J is TRBJ2-3 and V is TRBV4-1; perhaps TRBD2 as D (5 bases). Deletions cut 1 base from V and 7 bases from J, with 12 bases between. The CDR3 extends over 14 amino acids. Germline-derived CDR1 and CDR2 are MGHRA and YSYEKL. For the CDR3, the DNA is TGCGCCAGCAGCCAAGTCGGGGTCGTAAATACGCAGTATTTT. Translation: CASSQVGVVNTQYF.

The chain combines TRBV2 with TRBJ2-7, with a tentative D call TRBD2 (6 bases). V lost 3 bases, J lost 3 bases, and 12 bases lay in between. CDR3 length: 14 residues. CDR1 is SNHLY and CDR2 is FYNNEI in the germline V gene. Here the CDR3 reads CASSDLTSLYEQYF. The DNA of the CDR3 is TGTGCCAGCAGTGATTTAACTAGCCTCTACGAGCAGTACTTC.

This chain joins TRBV9 and TRBJ1-1, with 7 bases lining up with TRBD1. CDR3 length: 14 residues. After removal of 3 bases from V and 1 base from J, the junction contained 3 bases not matched to a gene. Germline V lookup: CDR1 SGDLS, CDR2 YYNGEE. The CDR3 DNA reads as TGTGCCAGCAGCGCCGGGACAGCGAACACTGAAGCTTTCTTT. Translating gives CASSAGTANTEAFF.

The chain is built from TRBV24-1 and TRBJ2-3; 7 bases are shared with TRBD1. The length of the CDR3 is 12 residues. V lost 12 bases to trimming and J lost 1 base; unmatched junction nucleotides: 3. Germline CDR1 and CDR2: KGHDR and SFDVKD. This chain's CDR3 is CASTGGTDTQYF. The CDR3 nucleotides are TGTGCCTCCACAGGGGGCACAGATACGCAGTATTTT.